This T cell receptor beta chain was identified in a study of spatial heterogeneity in lung cancer. The study, taken as a whole, reports: Counts that tracked tumor mutation counts were those of expanded intratumoral alpha and beta TCRs.

This clonotype is judged medium-sized (0.01 to 0.1%). Its antigen is unidentified. MiXCR, run by TCRdb on the 5' RACE reads, gives a single entry per CDR3 protein. The repertoire holds under 14,000 distinct CDR3 sequences, approximately 8.7% seen once, with around 21% in the top ten. Indicated time point: sample taken at primary tumor resection. The trim removed 5 bases at V and 3 bases at J, leaving 11 bases unmatched. The CDR3 has 16 residues. Germline CDR1 and CDR2: SNHLY and FYNNEI. The sequence was obtained from a female donor with early-stage non-small cell lung cancer. Material: lung tumor tissue, obtained at surgery. This chain joins TRBV2 and TRBJ2-3; 7 bases fit TRBD2. Here the CDR3 DNA reads TGTGCCAGCAGTCTTCAGCGGGGCGAAGGGACAGATACGCAGTATTTT. Amino acid sequence: CASSLQRGEGTDTQYF.